The present TCR beta chain was sequenced within a study of OX40 agonist ivuxolimab in advanced cancers. Study in general: The study gave patients intravenous ivuxolimab at 0.01 to 10 mg/kg every 2 weeks. Subjects had a mean age of roughly 60 years, with a range of about 23 to 90; more than 70% were male. The study's findings and limits: Compared with others, partial responders at 0.1-3.0 mg/kg displayed clonal expansion among the lowest.

With respect to this clone: Antigen specificity is unknown.

Researchers took blood at baseline, on cycle 4 day 1, and on cycle 7 day 1. TCRdb's copy holds only in-frame clones and misses some; the assay was immunoSEQ multiplex PCR. This table has around 60,000 clones, 84% appearing once. CDR1 is GTSNPN, CDR2 SVGIG, per germline (reference sequence). The germline V and J ends were trimmed by 1 base and 2 bases, with 20 bases remaining between them. This CDR3 has 17 residues. The sequence was obtained from an adult with an advanced solid tumor such as melanoma, head and neck, liver or kidney cancer. The genes are TRBV30 and TRBJ2-5; D is possibly TRBD1 or TRBD2 (5 bases each). The sample was CD4+ or CD8+ T cells sorted from blood, taken in a trial of the OX40 agonist ivuxolimab. The CDR3 loop reads CAWSDLLRGQFQETQYF. CDR3 DNA sequence: TGTGCCTGGAGTGACCTCTTGAGGGGCCAGTTTCAAGAGACCCAGTACTTC.